Below are 3 T cell receptor beta chains sequenced from a single sample in a study of shared clonotypes between healthy human individuals. CD45RO negativity and positive selection for CCR7 defined naive CD8 cells, a population that excluded terminally differentiated effector memory CD45RA+ cells. The protocol was immunoSEQ multiplex PCR, while the TCRdb copy is restricted to in-frame clones and leaves out a portion. The sample holds some 2 million clones; approximately 94% are singletons and the top ten take approximately 1.2%. The sequencing sample was made of naive CD8+ T cells sorted from blood. The receptors stem from a man between 18 and 29 years old in good health.

The gene calls are TRBV29-1 and TRBJ2-7; weak D call: TRBD1 (7 bases). The CDR3 length is 13 residues. CDR1 and CDR2 from the germline V gene are SQVTM and ANQGSEA. Deletions cut 7 bases from V and 3 bases from J, with 16 bases between. The CDR3 region has the DNA TGCAGCGCTTCCCCCCAGGGGGGCTACGAGCAGTACTTC. Translation gives CSASPQGGYEQYF.

The rearrangement links TRBV15 to TRBJ2-3, with 7 positions matching TRBD1. There are 14 residues in the CDR3. V dropped 8 bases and J dropped 5; count of bases not matched to a gene: 10. The germline V gene has CDR1 LNHNV and CDR2 YYDKDF (reference sequence). This chain's CDR3 is CATLLTGSVDTQYF. As DNA, the CDR3 is TGTGCCACCCTATTGACAGGGAGTGTAGATACGCAGTATTTT.

Only one count was recorded for this clone. The sample contains more than one DNA sequence encoding this CDR3. V usage is TRBV4-1 and J usage is TRBJ2-3, with D possibly being TRBD2 (5 bases). This CDR3 region has 14 residues. V lost 1 base and J lost 3, with 8 bases in between. CDR1 MGHRA and CDR2 YSYEKL come from the germline V gene. The DNA of the CDR3 is TGCGCCAGCAGCCAAGCTGGCGGGACAGATACGCAGTATTTT. This sequence encodes CASSQAGGTDTQYF.